Each of the 17 T cell receptor beta chains below was sequenced from the same sample in a study of glioma-infiltrating T cells. The iRepertoire nested amplicon-rescue multiplex PCR amplified TCR alpha and beta CDR3s from RNA. TCRdb reanalysed the multiplex PCR reads using MiXCR and keeps one entry per CDR3 protein. The sample carries fewer than 200,000 distinct CDR3 sequences, around 30% recorded once. The sequencing input was glioma tissue, nonneoplastic brain tissue, or PBMCs (not recorded which). The origin of the receptors is a human donor with low-grade glioma or glioblastoma, undergoing nonglioma brain surgery, or in good health (not recorded which).

This rearrangement joins TRBV27 to TRBJ2-7; 7 nucleotides agree with TRBD2. The CDR3 spans 15 residues. With 3 bases clipped from V and 3 bases from J, the junction kept 8 bases outside the gene matches. CDR1 is MNHEY, CDR2 SMNVEV, per germline (reference sequence). The CDR3 DNA sequence: TGTGCCAGCAGTTTTGGGGGGACTACTGGCTACGAGCAGTACTTC. This encodes CASSFGGTTGYEQYF.

For this clonotype: Possible read error: a much larger clone is one base away. This chain connects TRBV7-7 to TRBJ2-3, with D maybe TRBD2 (5 bases). Looked up from germline, CDR1 is SSHAT and CDR2 is FNYEAQ (reference sequence). This CDR3 is 14 amino acids long. CDR3 protein: CASSLAGPGSTQYF. The CDR3 DNA reads TGTGCTAGCAGCTTAGCTGGGCCGGGAAGTACGCAGTATTTT.

This clonotype was counted ten times or more. V usage is TRBV6-1 and J usage is TRBJ1-4; TRBD1 aligns across 8 bases. The CDR3 is 15 residues long. Germline V CDR1 and CDR2: MNHNS, SASEGT. After removal of 7 bases from V and 8 bases from J, the junction contained 12 bases not matched to a gene. The CDR3 nucleotides are TGTGCCAGCACCACAGGGGGGGCAGGGCAGGAAAAACTGTTTTTT. Its translation: CASTTGGAGQEKLFF.

This clonotype came up many times. The genes are TRBV7-3 and TRBJ2-7; D remains unclear. The CDR3 totals 13 residues. CDR1 and CDR2 from the germline V gene are SGHTA and FQGTGA. Trimming left V 5 bases short and J 5 bases short, with 13 bases between. The chain's CDR3 is CASSKEASHEQYF. The DNA for the CDR3 is TGTGCCAGCAGCAAAGAGGCATCGCACGAGCAGTACTTC. The entire variable domain, with the rest obtained from reference TRBV7-3 and TRBJ2-7, is as follows: GAGVSQTPSNKVTEKGKYVELRCDPISGHTALYWYRQSLGQGPEFLIYFQGTGAADDSGLPNDRFFAVRPEGSVSTLKIQRTERGDSAVYLCASSKEASHEQYFGPGTRLTVT.

This clonotype was recorded at least ten times. CDR3 nucleotides: TGCAGCGTTCTAGCGGAGACCTACGAGCAGTACTTC. This sequence encodes CSVLAETYEQYF. The chain links TRBV29-1 to TRBJ2-7; 7 bases are a match to TRBD2. V shed 5 bases, J shed 2 bases, and the junction held 3 bases outside the gene matches. Germline assignment: CDR1 SQVTM and CDR2 ANQGSEA. The length of the CDR3 is 12 residues.

There are many counts of this clonotype. Compared with germline, one end of the junction differs, possibly owing to a read error. This chain uses TRBV7-7 with TRBJ2-5, with TRBD2 identical over 7 bases. The germline gives CDR1 SSHAT, CDR2 FNYEAQ (reference sequence). This CDR3 spans 17 amino acids. The CDR3 is CASSLAGGREIGETQYF. The CDR3 bases are TGTGCTAGCAGCTTAGCGGGCGGCAGGGAGATAGGAGAGACCCAGTACTTC.

V and J are TRBV12-5 and TRBJ2-2, with TRBD2 identical over 8 bases. The V and J ends lost 5 bases and 5 bases, in that order; junction bases with no gene match: 10. Germline CDR1 LGHNT, CDR2 FRNRAP. This CDR3 has 16 residues. The CDR3 spells CASGPLSGNRTGELFF. In DNA form, the CDR3 reads TGTGCTAGTGGTCCTCTTAGCGGGAACCGGACCGGGGAGCTGTTTTTT.

A word on this clonotype: A read error is possible here, since a much larger clone lies one base away. The V call is TRBV5-5, the J call TRBJ2-3; unclear D gene. The germline gives CDR1 SGHKS, CDR2 YYEKEE (reference sequence). The CDR3 is 11 amino acids. CDR3 DNA sequence: TGTGCCAGCAGCTTGGCGGGTACGAAGTATTTT. It specifies CASSLAGTKYF.

This clonotype was recorded many times. The chain is built from TRBV29-1 and TRBJ1-2, with TRBD1 matching over 9 bases. Trimming took 3 bases from V and 4 from J; bases not matched to a gene: 3. This CDR3 is 13 amino acids long. Germline CDR1 and CDR2: SQVTM and ANQGSEA. The CDR3 loop reads CSVDGTGIYGYTF. DNA of the CDR3: TGCAGCGTTGACGGGACAGGGATCTATGGCTACACCTTC.

The chain recombines TRBV6-1 with TRBJ2-1; 9 bases are a match to TRBD2. CDR1 and CDR2 from the germline V gene are MNHNS and SASEGT. The CDR3 has 18 residues. The junction had 20 bases not matched to a gene; V was cut back by 6 bases and J by 8 bases. Written as DNA, the CDR3 is TGTGCCAGCAGCCCCATCAAAACTAGCGGGCATTTTTCCTATGAGCAGTTCTTC. It is translated as CASSPIKTSGHFSYEQFF.

A note on this clonotype: Given a much more abundant clone one base away, this may be a read error. V usage is TRBV4-2 and J usage is TRBJ2-1; TRBD2 is a possible D gene (6 bases). Germline V CDR1 and CDR2: LGHNA, YNFKEQ. This CDR3 has 16 amino acids. The V end lost 4 bases, the J end lost 0 bases, and 13 bases lay between the germline ends. The DNA of the CDR3 is TGTGCCAGCAGCCCAGTAGCGGAGATCTCCTACAATGAGCAGTTCTTC. It translates to CASSPVAEISYNEQFF.

This sequence joins TRBV19 and TRBJ2-3; D remains ambiguous. Trimming took off 4 bases at V and 6 bases at J, with 20 bases between the two ends. This CDR3 has 16 residues. Per the germline V gene, CDR1 is LNHDA and CDR2 is SQIVND (reference sequence). For the CDR3, the DNA is TGTGCCAGTAGTACCTTAACCACCTCGCGCCGGGATACGCAGTATTTT. As protein: CASSTLTTSRRDTQYF.

By sample share, this clonotype is medium-sized. The CDR3: CASCRDSLSNEQFF. The DNA of the CDR3 is TGTGCCAGCTGCCGGGACAGTCTTTCCAATGAGCAGTTCTTC. The rearrangement uses TRBV2 and TRBJ2-1, with 7 bases that match TRBD1. After removal of 8 bases from V and 6 bases from J, the junction contained 10 bases not matched to a gene. The CDR3 sequence is 14 residues long. Germline V gene sequence: CDR1 SNHLY, CDR2 FYNNEI.

This clonotype was picked up many times. This chain joins TRBV20-1 and TRBJ2-5, with D possibly matching TRBD1 (5 bases). Germline V gives CDR1 DFQATT, CDR2 SNEGSKA (reference sequence). Deletions cut 3 bases from V and 13 bases from J, with 21 bases between. The CDR3 sequence is 13 residues long. CDR3 in DNA: TGCAGTGCTAGTCCGGACATCAGAAGAGACCGGTACTTC. This translates into CSASPDIRRDRYF.

For this clonotype: The final CDR3 position lacks the conserved phenylalanine or tryptophan, pointing to a likely read error. The chain is built from TRBV20-1 and TRBJ1-1; D is uncertain. The ends were cut back, 1 base at V and 10 bases at J, with 16 bases in the middle. Germline V CDR1 and CDR2: DFQATT, SNEGSKA (reference sequence). The CDR3 length is 13 residues. The CDR3 region has the DNA TGCAGTGCTAGAGGGGCCAGCGGAGAAGGAGCTTTCCTT. Protein sequence: CSARGASGEGAFL.

The chain couples TRBV5-1 to TRBJ2-7, with D unclear. Trimming left V 8 bases short and J 6 bases short, with 15 bases between. The CDR3 is made up of 12 amino acids. The germline gives CDR1 SGHRS, CDR2 YFSETQ. CDR3 nucleotide sequence: TGCGCCAGTATTGGGATCGGCGGCGAGCAGTACTTC. Translating it yields CASIGIGGEQYF.

This clonotype has at least ten counts. The chain has TRBV20-1 and TRBJ2-1; D perhaps matches TRBD2 (6 bases). Germline CDR1 and CDR2: DFQATT and SNEGSKA (reference sequence). CDR3 length equals 15 residues. V lost 0 bases, J lost 0 bases, and 9 bases lay in between. Written as DNA, the CDR3 is TGCAGTGCTAGAGACGGGAGCAGCTCCTACAATGAGCAGTTCTTC. Its protein is CSARDGSSSYNEQFF.